The clone carrying this TCR beta chain was observed a single time. Participants, roughly 18 to 89 years old, spanned more than 20 US areas. CDR3 size: 22 residues. Germline loops: CDR1 MDHEN, CDR2 SYDVKM. V shed 5 bases, J shed 6 bases, and the junction held 26 bases outside the gene matches. This entry belongs to a study of blood T cell repertoires in COVID-19. Some clones are missing from TCRdb's copy, which holds only in-frame ones; the method was immunoSEQ multiplex PCR. The sample lists about 180,000 clones, about 88% occurring once. Material for sequencing was PBMCs or T cells enriched from blood (not recorded which). The sequence was collected from a young woman who had recovered from COVID-19. The rearrangement joins TRBV28 to TRBJ2-1, with 12 positions matching TRBD2. CDR3 DNA: TGTGCCAGCAGTGTTAGTATAACGGCCCAATTTCGACTAGCGGGAGACTTCAATGAGCAGTTCTTC. Its protein product is CASSVSITAQFRLAGDFNEQFF.